A single sample gave rise to the 9 T cell receptor beta chains below, sequenced in a study of somatic mutations in cytotoxic T cells in rheumatoid arthritis. Only in-frame clones appear in the TCRdb table, and some are missing; sequencing was by immunoSEQ multiplex PCR. The sample lists 13,000 or so clones, 60% to 85% seen once, with around 7.7% in the top ten. Material for sequencing was CD8+ T cells sorted from blood. The receptors were sampled from an adult with rheumatoid arthritis.

The gene calls are TRBV4-1 and TRBJ1-2, with TRBD1 matching over 8 bases. Germline trimming cut 4 bases from V and 6 bases from J; bases unmatched to any gene: 7. CDR3 length: 14 residues. Germline V gene data show CDR1 as MGHRA and CDR2 as YSYEKL. CDR3 coding DNA: TGCGCCAGCAGCCCAGGGGGCGCTTCCCATGGCTACACCTTC. It is translated as CASSPGGASHGYTF.

This clone appeared a few times. The gene calls are TRBV10-1 and TRBJ2-3, with unresolved D. CDR3 length: 11 residues. Trimming removed 5 bases from V and 5 bases from J, with 5 bases in between. CDR1 and CDR2 (germline): WNHNN, SYGVQD (reference sequence). In nucleotides, the CDR3 is TGCGCCAGCAGTAATATAGATACGCAGTATTTT. Protein product: CASSNIDTQYF.

This chain joins TRBV9 and TRBJ1-6, with D maybe TRBD1 (5 bases). The CDR3 length is 14 residues. The V gene lost 3 bases and the J gene lost 10 bases, with 14 bases spanning the gap. Germline lookup yields CDR1 SGDLS and CDR2 YYNGEE. The CDR3 DNA is TGTGCCAGCAGCGGGAGAGGGGCCGCGTCACCCCTCCACTTT. Translated, it gives CASSGRGAASPLHF.

This rearrangement joins TRBV5-4 to TRBJ2-7, with TRBD1 matching over 7 bases. This CDR3 has 14 residues. Germline V CDR1 and CDR2: SGHNT, YYREEE (reference sequence). J lost 2 bases, V lost 3 bases, and 5 bases had no gene match. CDR3 sequence reads: CASSYGTAAYEQYF. CDR3 coding DNA: TGTGCCAGCAGCTACGGGACAGCGGCCTACGAGCAGTACTTC. The variable domain in full, completed from reference TRBV5-4 and TRBJ2-7, reads ETGVTQSPTHLIKTRGQQVTLRCSSQSGHNTVSWYQQALGQGPQFIFQYYREEENGRGNFPPRFSGLQFPNYSSELNVNALELDDSALYLCASSYGTAAYEQYFGPGTRLTVT.

The chain joins TRBV28 to TRBJ2-7; D is possibly TRBD2 (5 bases). The CDR3 sequence is 15 residues long. Deletions cut 7 bases from V and 2 bases from J, with 18 bases between. CDR1 is MDHEN and CDR2 is SYDVKM in the germline V gene. Written as DNA, the CDR3 is TGTGCCAGCACCGCCAGACGGGATTCTACCTACGAGCAGTACTTC. As protein: CASTARRDSTYEQYF.

The DNA of the CDR3 is TGTGCCAGCAGTTACGGTACAGGGGTAAAGACCCAGTACTTC. Translation gives CASSYGTGVKTQYF. The rearrangement joins TRBV6-5 to TRBJ2-5; 7 bases fit TRBD1. The CDR3 sequence is 14 residues long. V was pared by 2 bases and J by 6 bases, with 6 bases of the junction left unmatched. Germline CDR1 MNHEY, CDR2 SVGAGI.

The chain is built from TRBV7-3 and TRBJ2-3; 8 nucleotides agree with TRBD2. The CDR3 is 17 amino acids. Germline V gene lookup returns CDR1 SGHTA and CDR2 FQGTGA. The V gene end was trimmed by 3 bases and the J gene end by 2 bases; junction bases not matched to a gene: 10. In nucleotides, the CDR3 is TGTGCCAGCAGCTTCGGCTTTACTAGCGGCATCACAGATACGCAGTATTTT. It encodes CASSFGFTSGITDTQYF. Drawing the rest from reference TRBV7-3 and TRBJ2-3, the complete variable domain is GAGVSQTPSNKVTEKGKYVELRCDPISGHTALYWYRQSLGQGPEFLIYFQGTGAADDSGLPNDRFFAVRPEGSVSTLKIQRTERGDSAVYLCASSFGFTSGITDTQYFGPGTRLTVL.

The chain carries TRBV27 and TRBJ2-3; possibly TRBD2 for D (5 bases). Trimming took 6 bases from V and 2 from J, leaving 18 bases between them. CDR3 length: 16 amino acids. Germline values: CDR1 MNHEY, CDR2 SMNVEV (reference sequence). The CDR3 spells CASSPRVFSYTDTQYF. The DNA of the CDR3 is TGTGCCAGCAGCCCGAGGGTTTTTTCGTACACAGATACGCAGTATTTT.

The chain carries TRBV30 and TRBJ2-7, with D unresolved. The germline gives CDR1 GTSNPN, CDR2 SVGIG (reference sequence). The CDR3 spans 11 residues. Trimming removed 1 base at V and 4 bases at J, with 5 bases between. CDR3 protein: CAWSAEYEQYF. The CDR3 DNA is TGTGCCTGGAGTGCCGAGTACGAGCAGTACTTC.